Following are 15 T cell receptor beta chains from one sample sequenced in a study of CD8+ T cells in alopecia areata (dated by TCRdb to 2016 to 2019). The time point label, as the study defines it: baseline before oral tofacitinib. Library preparation employed the immunoSEQ multiplex PCR assay. RNA was extracted from all samples and reverse transcribed into cDNA as template for TCR sequencing. TCRdb retrieved this table from immuneACCESS and kept in-frame rearrangements only. Not all clones are present; in checked studies, unresolved V genes account for under half, and no reason is known for the remainder. Recorded for this sample are hundreds of thousands of clones; about 68% of them occurred a single time. The ten largest make up around 1.2% of the sample. The sample here was CD4+ T cells sorted from blood, taken at week 0. These receptors were obtained from a human donor with alopecia areata.

This chain links TRBV25-1 with TRBJ2-1; D is perhaps TRBD1 (5 bases). Between the trimmed V and J ends, which lost 4 bases and 2 bases, there was a span of 9 bases. The CDR3 length is 14 residues. Germline CDR1 MGHDK, CDR2 SYGVNS. CDR3 region: CASSAGSPYNEQFF. The CDR3, as DNA: TGTGCCAGCAGTGCAGGGTCTCCCTACAATGAGCAGTTCTTC.

J is TRBJ2-5 and V is TRBV5-1, with TRBD1 matching 8 bases. V dropped 3 bases and J dropped 1; count of bases not matched to a gene: 5. Looked up from germline, CDR1 is SGHRS and CDR2 is YFSETQ. There are 15 residues in the CDR3. CDR3 protein: CASSSRTGGQETQYF. The CDR3 bases are TGCGCCAGCAGCTCGCGAACAGGGGGCCAAGAGACCCAGTACTTC.

The chain recombines TRBV15 with TRBJ2-3; possible D gene TRBD2, 5 bases. Germline values: CDR1 LNHNV, CDR2 YYDKDF (reference sequence). Trimming pared 0 bases from V and 3 bases from J, leaving 10 bases between. The CDR3 extends over 15 amino acids. CDR3 amino acids: CATSRDGRGTDTQYF. In DNA, the CDR3 is TGTGCCACCAGCAGAGATGGACGGGGAACAGATACGCAGTATTTT. The full variable domain, in which reference TRBV15 and TRBJ2-3 provide the parts outside the CDR3, is DAMVIQNPRYQVTQFGKPVTLSCSQTLNHNVMYWYQQKSSQAPKLLFHYYDKDFNNEADTPDNFQSRRPNTSFCFLDIRSPGLGDTAMYLCATSRDGRGTDTQYFGPGTRLTVL.

This clone appeared a single time. This chain links TRBV29-1 with TRBJ2-1; 8 nucleotides align to TRBD2. Germline V lookup: CDR1 SQVTM, CDR2 ANQGSEA. This CDR3 has 15 amino acids. J was trimmed by 1 base and V by 5 bases; bases with no gene match: 7. The CDR3, as DNA: TGCAGCGTTACGACGGGGGGGCCATCCTACAATGAGCAGTTCTTC. Translating gives CSVTTGGPSYNEQFF.

The chain has TRBV29-1 and TRBJ1-1; 7 bases align to TRBD1. Germline CDR1 and CDR2: SQVTM and ANQGSEA. V lost 7 bases to trimming and J lost 1 base; unmatched junction nucleotides: 3. The CDR3 is made up of 12 amino acids. CDR3 in DNA: TGCAGCGGCCGGGACAGGAACACTGAAGCTTTCTTT. It codes for CSGRDRNTEAFF.

In its sample, this clone was seen once. The chain combines TRBV29-1 with TRBJ2-6, with TRBD1 matching over 8 bases. V was clipped by 4 bases and J by 4 bases; unmatched bases: 3. This CDR3 has 14 amino acids. CDR1 and CDR2 (germline): SQVTM, ANQGSEA. The CDR3 DNA reads as TGCAGCGTTGGGGACAGGTCCGGGGCCAACGTCCTGACTTTC. Translating it yields CSVGDRSGANVLTF.

The rearrangement links TRBV6-5 to TRBJ2-7; no definite D call. CDR3 length equals 15 residues. Germline loops: CDR1 MNHEY, CDR2 SVGAGI. V shed 0 bases and J shed 0 bases, with 9 bases lying between them. The CDR3 bases are TGTGCCAGCAGTTACTCGATGAGAAGCTCCTACGAGCAGTACTTC. Protein product: CASSYSMRSSYEQYF.

Only one count was recorded for this clone. V is TRBV4-2 and J is TRBJ2-2, with D unclear. Trimming cost V 1 base and J 3 bases, with 6 bases left between them. The CDR3 has 14 residues. Germline CDR1 reads LGHNA; CDR2 reads YNFKEQ. The CDR3 is CASSQGSHTGELFF. Here the CDR3 DNA reads TGTGCCAGCAGCCAAGGCTCTCACACCGGGGAGCTGTTTTTT.

V gene TRBV15 combines with J gene TRBJ1-2, with a tentative D call TRBD1 (5 bases). Trimming removed 0 bases at V and 4 bases at J, with 15 bases between. The CDR3 runs to 16 residues. In germline, CDR1 is LNHNV, CDR2 YYDKDF (reference sequence). In nucleotides, the CDR3 is TGTGCCACCAGCAGAGATAGCGGGGCTATTGGCTATGGCTACACCTTC. Residues: CATSRDSGAIGYGYTF.

V is TRBV4-1 and J is TRBJ1-1; D uncertain. V was clipped by 1 base and J by 0 bases, with 6 bases between them. This CDR3 is 14 amino acids long. Germline V CDR1 and CDR2: MGHRA, YSYEKL. CDR3 loop: CASSQVSLNTEAFF. The CDR3 DNA sequence: TGCGCCAGCAGCCAAGTTTCTTTGAACACTGAAGCTTTCTTT.

The chain links TRBV30 to TRBJ1-5; D not certain. The CDR3 spans 13 residues. Germline V gene data show CDR1 as GTSNPN and CDR2 as SVGIG (reference sequence). Trimming removed 2 bases from V and 7 bases from J, with 12 bases in between. This CDR3 reads CAWSSRLGQPQHF. The CDR3 DNA is TGTGCCTGGAGTTCCCGGTTAGGGCAGCCCCAGCATTTT.

The chain combines TRBV29-1 with TRBJ2-5, with D maybe TRBD2 (5 bases). The V end was cut by 0 bases, the J end by 6 bases, with 11 bases between. The V gene's germline CDR1 is SQVTM and CDR2 ANQGSEA. The CDR3 covers 13 residues. The chain's CDR3 is CSVEEPSRKTQYF. CDR3 in DNA: TGCAGCGTTGAAGAACCTAGCAGGAAGACCCAGTACTTC.

The genes are TRBV7-8 and TRBJ2-1; 7 bases match TRBD2. The ends lost 2 bases at V and 3 bases at J; junction bases unmatched: 4. This CDR3 spans 15 amino acids. The germline V gene encodes CDR1 SGHVS and CDR2 FQNEAQ. The CDR3 sequence is CASSLRGVGYNEQFF. The CDR3 DNA sequence: TGTGCCAGCAGCTTACGGGGGGTGGGCTACAATGAGCAGTTCTTC.

The chain combines TRBV15 with TRBJ1-2; possibly TRBD1 for D (6 bases). Trimming shortened V by 0 bases and J by 0 bases, and 11 bases separated the two germline ends. The CDR3 is 16 residues long. Germline loops: CDR1 LNHNV, CDR2 YYDKDF (reference sequence). The CDR3 reads CATSRDGTGTNYGYTF. The CDR3 nucleotides are TGTGCCACCAGCAGAGATGGAACAGGGACTAACTATGGCTACACCTTC.

The chain couples TRBV29-1 to TRBJ2-1; D not certain. The CDR3 length is 11 residues. V was shortened by 6 bases and J by 4 bases, with 7 bases between the two germline ends. Germline-derived CDR1 and CDR2 are SQVTM and ANQGSEA. CDR3 nucleotides: TGCAGCGTCACGGAGTACAATGAGCAGTTCTTC. It is translated as CSVTEYNEQFF.